The clone carrying this TCR beta chain was recorded a few times. Antigen unknown. This specimen comes from a study of blood T cells in healthy people across ages. Notes on the study in general: Diversity was higher, and naive CD4+ cells more numerous, in long-lived donors than in aged donors.

Sample-barcoded 5' priming and a J-beta primer mix drove a second PCR of roughly 7 to 11 cycles. MiXCR was run by TCRdb on the 5' RACE reads, yielding one entry per CDR3 protein. This repertoire shows about a million distinct CDR3 sequences, roughly half found once; its top ten account for around a fifth. In germline, CDR1 is MDHEN, CDR2 SYDVKM. Trimming left V 3 bases short and J 5 bases short, with 13 bases between. The CDR3 has 14 amino acids. Sequences were obtained from blood. The V call is TRBV28, the J call TRBJ2-5, with D possibly TRBD2 on 6 matching bases. The TCR was taken from a woman aged 55-69 years in good health. This chain's CDR3 is CASSLRGVKETQYF. The CDR3 DNA reads TGTGCCAGCAGTTTGCGGGGAGTTAAGGAGACCCAGTACTTC. Based on the CDR3 plus reference TRBV28 and TRBJ2-5, the full variable domain is DVKVTQSSRYLVKRTGEKVFLECVQDMDHENMFWYRQDPGLGLRLIYFSYDVKMKEKGDIPEGYSVSREKKERFSLILESASTNQTSMYLCASSLRGVKETQYFGPGTRLLVL.